This section outlines one T cell receptor beta chain sequence together with its context. Its antigen is unknown. The sample holds no much larger clone one base away, and base qualities are not on file. The cysteine opens and the phenylalanine closes a CDR3 of 16 amino acids. CDR3 DNA only is kept here, 48 bases in frame from base 1. The germline V gene encodes CDR1 GTSNPN and CDR2 SVGIG (reference sequence). V and J lose 0 bases and 3 bases, and a span of 15 bases separates them. This sample is drawn from a study of T cell changes during pregnancy in multiple sclerosis (dated by TCRdb to between 2018 and 2021). About the study as a whole: Changes in the T cell repertoire over the course of pregnancy were examined in this study in women with multiple sclerosis.

Library preparation was by the immunoSEQ multiplex PCR assay. TCRdb mirrors the immuneACCESS table, restricted to in-frame sequences. Some clones are absent from its copies; in checked studies, under half trace to an unresolved V gene, and the reason for the others is unknown. A total of under 130,000 clones appear in this sample, 85% to 95% of them only once. About 0.88% of the sample goes to the ten largest clones. Sequencing was performed on peripheral blood, taken after pregnancy. The clonotype originates from a female donor with multiple sclerosis, enrolled in a pregnancy study. The V and J segments used are TRBV30 and TRBJ1-5, with no confidently assigned D gene. The CDR3 amino acid sequence is: CAWSVRARGYNQPQHF. The DNA sequence is as follows: TGTGCCTGGAGTGTACGGGCCCGGGGATACAATCAGCCCCAGCATTTT. Full variable domain (CDR3 extended with the reference TRBV30 and TRBJ1-5 proteins): SQTIHQWPATLVQPVGSPLSLECTVEGTSNPNLYWYRQAAGRGLQLLFYSVGIGQISSEVPQNLSASRPQDRQFILSSKKLLLSDSGFYLCAWSVRARGYNQPQHFGDGTRLSIL.